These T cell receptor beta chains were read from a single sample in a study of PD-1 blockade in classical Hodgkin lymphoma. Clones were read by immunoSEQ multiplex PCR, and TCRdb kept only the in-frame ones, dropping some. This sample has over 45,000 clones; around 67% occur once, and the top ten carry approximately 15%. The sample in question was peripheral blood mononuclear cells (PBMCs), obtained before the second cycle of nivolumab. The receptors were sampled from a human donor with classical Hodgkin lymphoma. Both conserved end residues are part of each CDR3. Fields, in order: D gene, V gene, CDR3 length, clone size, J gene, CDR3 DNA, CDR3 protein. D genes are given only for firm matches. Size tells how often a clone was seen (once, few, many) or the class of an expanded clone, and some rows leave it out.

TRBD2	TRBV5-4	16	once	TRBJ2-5	TGTGCCAGCAGTACGGGAGGGGCGGGAGGAGGAGAGACCCAGTACTTC	CASSTGGAGGGETQYF
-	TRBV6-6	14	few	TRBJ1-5	TGTGCCAGCACCGACCGGGGGTCTTCTCAGCCCCAGCATTTT	CASTDRGSSQPQHF
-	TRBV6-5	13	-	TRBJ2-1	TGTGCCAGCAGTTTCGACGGATACAATGAGCAGTTCTTC	CASSFDGYNEQFF
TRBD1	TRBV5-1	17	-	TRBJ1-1	TGCGCCAGCAGCTTGGGATCCGGCGACAGGGAGATCACTGAAGCTTTCTTT	CASSLGSGDREITEAFF
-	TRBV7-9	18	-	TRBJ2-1	TGTGCCAGCAGCTTACGTTGGGAGCTGCTAGGCTCCTACAATGAGCAGTTCTTC	CASSLRWELLGSYNEQFF
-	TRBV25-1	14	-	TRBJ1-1	TGTGCCAGCAGTGATTACAGGGCCAACACTGAAGCTTTCTTT	CASSDYRANTEAFF
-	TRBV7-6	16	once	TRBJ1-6	TGTGCCAGCAGCCTCCGTCCGTGGCCTAATAATTCACCCCTCCACTTT	CASSLRPWPNNSPLHF
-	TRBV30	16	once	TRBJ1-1	TGTGCCTGGAGTATGTGGGGGGAAAGGAATGTGACTGAAGCTTTCTTT	CAWSMWGERNVTEAFF
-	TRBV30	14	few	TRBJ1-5	TGTGCCTGGAGTGTAATGCAAGGCAATCAGCCCCAGCATTTT	CAWSVMQGNQPQHF
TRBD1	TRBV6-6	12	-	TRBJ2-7	TGTGCCAGCAGGGGGACAGGCTACGAGCAGTACTTC	CASRGTGYEQYF
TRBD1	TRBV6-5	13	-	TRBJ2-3	TGTGCCACACGGGACAGTAGGTCAGATACGCAGTATTTT	CATRDSRSDTQYF
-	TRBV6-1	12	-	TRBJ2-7	TGTGCCAGCAGTGCTATGGGCTACGAGCAGTACTTC	CASSAMGYEQYF
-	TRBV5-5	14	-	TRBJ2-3	TGTGCCAGCAGCTTGGTCACTAGCACAGATACGCAGTATTTT	CASSLVTSTDTQYF
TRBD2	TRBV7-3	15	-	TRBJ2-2	TGTGCCAGCAGCTTGGTAGCGGGGGACACCGGGGAGCTGTTTTTT	CASSLVAGDTGELFF
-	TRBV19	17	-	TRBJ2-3	TGTGCCAGTAGTATAGGGCGGACAAATTCCGGTTCCGATACGCAGTATTTT	CASSIGRTNSGSDTQYF
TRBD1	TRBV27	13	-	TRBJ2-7	TGTGCCAGCAGTGCCCTCACAGGGGACGAGCAGTACTTC	CASSALTGDEQYF
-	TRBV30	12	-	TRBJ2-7	TGTGCCTGGATGGCAGGCTCCTACGAGCAGTACTTC	CAWMAGSYEQYF
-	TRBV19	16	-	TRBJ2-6	TGTGCCAGTAGTCGGGGCCAGGCCTCTGGGGCCAACGTCCTGACTTTC	CASSRGQASGANVLTF